This T cell receptor (beta chain) is from a study of blood T cell repertoires in COVID-19. This CDR3 contains 17 residues. Germline CDR1 and CDR2: SGDLS and YYNGEE. Trimming removed 4 bases at V and 4 bases at J, with 23 bases between. Here immunoSEQ multiplex PCR was the method, and the copy in TCRdb shows in-frame clones only, minus some. The table records 100,000 to 150,000 clones, approximately 82% of them present only once. The rearrangement links TRBV9 to TRBJ1-1; D is unresolved. Sequencing was done on a sample of peripheral blood. This clonotype was sampled from a woman aged 50 to 60 with acute or convalescent COVID-19. This CDR3 reads CASSRGGSRSAVTEAFF. As DNA, the CDR3 is TGTGCCAGCAGCAGAGGAGGGTCGAGGTCAGCGGTCACTGAAGCTTTCTTT.